Following are 31 T cell receptor beta chains from one sample sequenced in a study of identical twins. TCRdb passed the 5' RACE reads through MiXCR, listing each CDR3 protein once. The profile shows 450,000 to 500,000 distinct CDR3 sequences, roughly an eighth of them singletons. These sequences were also reported in another study, on yellow fever vaccine responses in identical twins.

The specimen was CD4+ T cells sorted from blood. These receptor sequences come from a woman aged 18-35 years in good health.

A note on this clonotype: Its ends do not fully match the called genes, so a read error is possible. This chain links TRBV7-2 with TRBJ2-5; 7 bases agree with TRBD2. The CDR3 contains 15 residues. Germline assignment: CDR1 SGHTA and CDR2 FQGNSA. CDR3 sequence: CASSLASGAQETQYF. The CDR3 DNA reads as TGTGCCAGCAGCCTAGCTAGCGGAGCCCAAGAGACCCAGTACTTC.

At least ten counts were recorded for this clonotype. This chain links TRBV29-1 with TRBJ2-5; possibly TRBD2 for D (6 bases). The V end lost 7 bases, the J end lost 7 bases, and 13 bases lay between the germline ends. Germline lookup yields CDR1 SQVTM and CDR2 ANQGSEA. The CDR3 consists of 11 residues. CDR3 protein: CSGATGRTQYF. The CDR3 nucleotides read TGCAGCGGCGCGACCGGGAGGACCCAGTACTTC.

The genes are TRBV14 and TRBJ1-1, with D tentatively TRBD1 (5 bases). The length of the CDR3 is 15 residues. Germline CDR1 and CDR2: SGHDN and FVKESK. V gave up 4 bases and J gave up 2 bases, with 14 bases separating them. The CDR3 spells CASSPPGRANTEAFF. CDR3 sequence (DNA): TGTGCCAGCAGCCCTCCGGGCAGGGCCAACACTGAAGCTTTCTTT.

The gene calls are TRBV15 and TRBJ1-1, with D uncertain. From germline, CDR1 is LNHNV and CDR2 YYDKDF (reference sequence). CDR3 size: 13 residues. The V end was cut by 0 bases, the J end by 4 bases, with 6 bases between. The CDR3 region has the DNA TGTGCCACCAGCAGAGATAGACTCACTGAAGCTTTCTTT. Translating gives CATSRDRLTEAFF. Supplemented by reference TRBV15 and TRBJ1-1, the full variable domain reads DAMVIQNPRYQVTQFGKPVTLSCSQTLNHNVMYWYQQKSSQAPKLLFHYYDKDFNNEADTPDNFQSRRPNTSFCFLDIRSPGLGDTAMYLCATSRDRLTEAFFGQGTRLTVV.

There are a few counts of this clonotype. The chain couples TRBV7-9 to TRBJ1-2; perhaps TRBD1 as D (6 bases). Germline V gene lookup returns CDR1 SEHNR and CDR2 FQNEAQ (reference sequence). CDR3 size: 16 residues. V lost 3 bases, J lost 4 bases, and 18 bases lay in between. CDR3 DNA sequence: TGTGCCAGCAGCTTTGGACAGCCCCAGGCCCCCTATGGCTACACCTTC. Encoded protein: CASSFGQPQAPYGYTF.

As DNA, the CDR3 is TGTGCCAGCAGTCGCTCCGGGCCTACAACTAATGAAAAACTGTTTTTT. Translated: CASSRSGPTTNEKLFF. This chain uses TRBV28 with TRBJ1-4; D uncertain. Per germline, CDR1 MDHEN and CDR2 SYDVKM. The CDR3 has 16 residues. V lost 5 bases and J lost 0, with 13 bases in between. Based on the CDR3 plus reference TRBV28 and TRBJ1-4, the full variable domain is DVKVTQSSRYLVKRTGEKVFLECVQDMDHENMFWYRQDPGLGLRLIYFSYDVKMKEKGDIPEGYSVSREKKERFSLILESASTNQTSMYLCASSRSGPTTNEKLFFGSGTQLSVL.

In its sample, this clonotype was seen a few times. The J gene is TRBJ1-1, the V gene TRBV29-1; D not certain. The germline CDR1 and CDR2 sequences are SQVTM and ANQGSEA. CDR3 length: 14 amino acids. With 7 bases removed from V and 4 bases from J, the gap between germline ends came to 19 bases. The CDR3 is CSGEAGYDITEAFF. The DNA of the CDR3 is TGCAGCGGGGAAGCAGGTTATGATATCACTGAAGCTTTCTTT.

This clonotype came up a few times. The CDR3 DNA reads TGTGCCAGCAGCCAGGGGGGCCGACTAGCGAACGAGCAGTACTTC. Protein sequence: CASSQGGRLANEQYF. This chain links TRBV4-2 with TRBJ2-7; 8 nucleotides agree with TRBD2. Germline CDR1 and CDR2: LGHNA and YNFKEQ. V shed 3 bases and J 5 bases; nucleotides not matched to a gene: 9. The CDR3 is 15 amino acids.

In this sample, this clonotype turned up a few times. The chain couples TRBV29-1 to TRBJ2-1; 9 nucleotides align to TRBD2. The CDR3 consists of 14 residues. The V and J ends lost 3 bases and 3 bases, in that order; junction bases with no gene match: 3. Germline lookup yields CDR1 SQVTM and CDR2 ANQGSEA. The DNA for the CDR3 is TGCAGCGTTGATGCTAGCGGGATCTACAATGAGCAGTTCTTC. Translated: CSVDASGIYNEQFF.

This clonotype occurred a few times. This chain links TRBV14 with TRBJ2-7, with D possibly matching TRBD1 (6 bases). Germline loops: CDR1 SGHDN, CDR2 FVKESK. The CDR3 spans 14 residues. The V end lost 2 bases, the J end lost 2 bases, and 10 bases lay between the germline ends. CDR3 protein: CASSQPGQTYEQYF. The CDR3 region has the DNA TGTGCCAGCAGCCAACCGGGACAAACCTACGAGCAGTACTTC.

V is TRBV7-9 and J is TRBJ2-3; D might be TRBD1 (5 bases). V was clipped by 2 bases and J by 1 base, with 13 bases between them. The length of the CDR3 is 16 residues. Germline-derived CDR1 and CDR2 are SEHNR and FQNEAQ (reference sequence). The CDR3 loop is CASSLQGFFGTDTQYF. The CDR3 nucleotides are TGTGCCAGCAGCTTACAGGGATTTTTCGGCACAGATACGCAGTATTTT.

This clonotype was seen at least ten times. V is TRBV20-1 and J is TRBJ2-3, with 11 bases lining up with TRBD2. V shed 5 bases, J shed 2 bases, and the junction held 12 bases outside the gene matches. The CDR3 covers 17 residues. Germline CDR1 is DFQATT and CDR2 is SNEGSKA (reference sequence). The chain's CDR3 is CSASGTSGLPHTDTQYF. As DNA, the CDR3 is TGCAGTGCTTCCGGGACTAGCGGCCTACCACACACAGATACGCAGTATTTT.

The chain combines TRBV28 with TRBJ2-3; the match to TRBD2 covers 7 bases. The CDR3 extends over 15 amino acids. CDR1 MDHEN and CDR2 SYDVKM come from the germline V gene. V trimming: 2 bases; J trimming: 6 bases; junction bases outside the gene matches: 8. CDR3 protein: CASSLSGTSRDTQYF. CDR3 sequence (DNA): TGTGCCAGCAGTTTAAGCGGGACCAGTCGGGATACGCAGTATTTT.

The V gene is TRBV5-5, the J gene TRBJ2-7; a possible D gene is TRBD2 (6 bases). The CDR3 is made up of 13 amino acids. V lost 0 bases and J 6 bases, leaving 10 bases between the germline ends. CDR1 is SGHKS, CDR2 YYEKEE, per germline (reference sequence). CDR3 sequence: CASSLVLALEQYF. CDR3 DNA: TGTGCCAGCAGCTTGGTACTAGCCCTCGAGCAGTACTTC.

This clonotype was counted between two and nine times. This chain uses TRBV27 with TRBJ2-4; 8 positions match TRBD2. Per germline, CDR1 MNHEY and CDR2 SMNVEV (reference sequence). V was pared by 6 bases and J by 12 bases, with 7 bases of the junction left unmatched. The CDR3 covers 12 residues. This CDR3 reads CASRSVAGSQYF. DNA for the CDR3: TGTGCCAGCAGATCTGTAGCGGGGTCTCAGTACTTC.

The rearrangement links TRBV28 to TRBJ2-1; D may correspond to TRBD1 or TRBD2 (6 bases each). This CDR3 region has 14 residues. Germline CDR1 reads MDHEN; CDR2 reads SYDVKM. With 8 bases removed from V and 3 bases from J, the gap between germline ends came to 14 bases. CDR3 amino acids: CASEGGRLYNEQFF. The CDR3 DNA sequence: TGTGCCAGCGAAGGGGGGAGGCTCTACAATGAGCAGTTCTTC.

V gene TRBV4-3 combines with J gene TRBJ1-1; the match to TRBD1 covers 11 bases. The V and J ends lost 1 base and 4 bases, in that order; junction bases with no gene match: 8. The CDR3 is 17 amino acids. The germline V gene encodes CDR1 LGHNA and CDR2 YSLEER. DNA for the CDR3: TGCGCCAGCAGCCAAGCTGCGGACAGGGGGCCGGCCACTGAAGCTTTCTTT. Its translation: CASSQAADRGPATEAFF.

This clonotype has more than one count but fewer than ten. The chain uses TRBV27 and TRBJ1-3; D is unclear. The CDR3 is made up of 9 amino acids. CDR1 is MNHEY, CDR2 SMNVEV, per germline (reference sequence). The CDR3 DNA reads TGTCCTAAGATAGACACCATATATTTT. Translating it yields CPKIDTIYF.

The chain couples TRBV30 to TRBJ2-7; TRBD1 agrees at 8 bases. The CDR3 runs 17 residues. Germline CDR1 is GTSNPN and CDR2 is SVGIG (reference sequence). V dropped 3 bases and J dropped 1; count of bases not matched to a gene: 14. CDR3 DNA: TGTGCCTGGAGAGTACTAACCGGGACAGGTTATTCCTACGAGCAGTACTTC. Translation gives CAWRVLTGTGYSYEQYF.

Here the CDR3 reads CASSQDVGMSSRETQYF. CDR3 bases: TGTGCCAGCAGCCAAGATGTCGGGATGTCTAGCAGAGAGACCCAGTACTTC. The chain couples TRBV3-1 to TRBJ2-5; a possible D gene is TRBD2 (5 bases). The CDR3 has 17 amino acids. Per the germline V gene, CDR1 is LGHDT and CDR2 is YNNKEL (reference sequence). With 0 bases removed from V and 4 bases from J, the gap between germline ends came to 18 bases.

The chain uses TRBV6-2 or TRBV6-3 and TRBJ2-7; 9 nucleotides align to TRBD1. The CDR3 length is 16 residues. V lost 4 bases to trimming and J lost 2 bases; unmatched junction nucleotides: 9. The germline V gene has CDR1 MNHEY and CDR2 SVGEGT. The CDR3 DNA is TGTGCCAGCAGTTTTCACCCGGGACAGGGCCCCTACGAGCAGTACTTC. Its protein product is CASSFHPGQGPYEQYF.

The chain couples TRBV7-9 to TRBJ2-3; D possibly uses TRBD1 or TRBD2 (5 bases each). The germline V and J ends were trimmed by 2 bases and 0 bases, with 9 bases remaining between them. CDR1 is SEHNR, CDR2 FQNEAQ, per germline (reference sequence). The CDR3 runs 15 residues. The chain's CDR3 is CASSLLGESTDTQYF. The CDR3 DNA is TGTGCCAGCAGCTTATTGGGGGAGAGCACAGATACGCAGTATTTT.

This clonotype has more than one count but fewer than ten. The rearrangement links TRBV5-1 to TRBJ1-3, with 8 bases matching TRBD1. The germline gives CDR1 SGHRS, CDR2 YFSETQ. Unmatched junction bases numbered 4, after V lost 5 bases and J lost 0 bases. The CDR3 has 15 amino acids. In DNA form, the CDR3 reads TGCGCCAGCAGATCCGGGACAGGCTCTGGAAACACCATATATTTT. This gives the protein CASRSGTGSGNTIYF.

The chain links TRBV24-1 to TRBJ1-5; D not certain. From germline, CDR1 is KGHDR and CDR2 SFDVKD. V gave up 4 bases and J gave up 5 bases, with 8 bases separating them. The CDR3 consists of 13 residues. The CDR3 coding sequence is TGTGCCACCAGTGAAGCCAGGTATCAGCCCCAGCATTTT. Amino acids: CATSEARYQPQHF.

This clonotype has just a few counts. V usage is TRBV6-1 and J usage is TRBJ2-7; D is possibly TRBD1 (5 bases). Germline V CDR1 and CDR2: MNHNS, SASEGT. This CDR3 region has 13 residues. Deletions cut 4 bases from V and 1 base from J, with 8 bases between. The CDR3 loop is CASSGPGSYEQYF. Here the CDR3 DNA reads TGTGCCAGCAGTGGTCCAGGGTCCTACGAGCAGTACTTC.

This clonotype was seen a handful of times. V and J are TRBV5-5 and TRBJ2-2; D possibly corresponds to TRBD1 (6 bases). The V gene's germline CDR1 is SGHKS and CDR2 YYEKEE (reference sequence). Trimming shortened V by 2 bases and J by 5 bases, and 13 bases separated the two germline ends. The CDR3 covers 15 residues. The CDR3 region is CASSFQGIGTGELFF. The DNA of the CDR3 is TGTGCCAGCAGCTTTCAGGGGATTGGTACCGGGGAGCTGTTTTTT.

This clonotype occurred a few times. The chain links TRBV9 to TRBJ2-3, with 7 nucleotides matching TRBD1. Trimming took 4 bases from V and 2 from J; bases not matched to a gene: 10. CDR1 is SGDLS, CDR2 YYNGEE, per germline. This CDR3 is 16 amino acids long. CDR3 nucleotides: TGTGCCAGCAGCTTACTATTCGGGACAGACACAGATACGCAGTATTTT. It encodes CASSLLFGTDTDTQYF.

The chain combines TRBV28 with TRBJ2-7; unclear D gene. Germline lookup yields CDR1 MDHEN and CDR2 SYDVKM. V lost 5 bases and J lost 5, with 16 bases in between. The CDR3 consists of 14 residues. CDR3 coding DNA: TGTGCCAGCAGTATAGTAGGGTACGACGACGAGCAGTACTTC. It translates to CASSIVGYDDEQYF.

The rearrangement links TRBV27 to TRBJ1-5; tentatively, D is TRBD1 (5 bases). This CDR3 has 15 amino acids. V dropped 2 bases and J dropped 3 bases, with 11 bases sitting between them. The germline V gene has CDR1 MNHEY and CDR2 SMNVEV (reference sequence). CDR3 protein: CASSLGGGDNQPQHF. The CDR3 DNA follows: TGTGCCAGCAGTTTAGGGGGAGGGGACAATCAGCCCCAGCATTTT.

The sample holds a few counts of this clonotype. This rearrangement joins TRBV29-1 to TRBJ2-7; TRBD1 or TRBD2 may be the D gene (5 bases each). The CDR3 has 16 residues. Germline CDR1 and CDR2: SQVTM and ANQGSEA. V gave up 7 bases and J gave up 5 bases, with 27 bases separating them. The chain's CDR3 is CSGKSPGARGVNEQYF. CDR3 DNA: TGCAGCGGAAAATCCCCCGGGGCCAGAGGCGTCAACGAGCAGTACTTC.

In this sample, this clonotype turned up a few times. The chain has TRBV28 and TRBJ1-1, with D perhaps TRBD1 (6 bases). Trimming removed 8 bases from V and 7 bases from J, with 20 bases in between. This CDR3 spans 14 amino acids. Germline CDR1 is MDHEN and CDR2 is SYDVKM. The CDR3 DNA follows: TGTGCCAGCCACGGCGGGGGCCTCAAAGGTGAAGCTTTCTTT. It is translated as CASHGGGLKGEAFF.